This T cell receptor beta chain was profiled in a study of cytomegalovirus exposure and HLA in healthy donors. The PCR employed 60 Vbeta primers together with 13 Jbeta primers. Sequencing was performed with immunoSEQ multiplex PCR; in TCRdb, only in-frame clones are kept and a portion is missing. Here the sample spans about 280,000 clones, roughly 89% being singletons. Study-wide results and limits: A later analysis showed TCR association rates differing by HLA locus, peaking at DRB1 and lowest at HLA-C.

Remarks on this clone: What it binds is not known.

Sequenced input: PBMCs. The clonotype comes from a woman between 18 and 29 years old in good health and CMV-seronegative.

The CDR3 loop reads CASSFVAGGINEQFF. The CDR3 DNA reads TGTGCCAGCAGCTTCGTAGCGGGGGGGATCAATGAGCAGTTCTTC. The rearrangement joins TRBV11-1 to TRBJ2-1, with 11 bases that match TRBD2. Germline V gives CDR1 SGHAT, CDR2 FQDESV (reference sequence). The ends lost 3 bases at V and 6 bases at J; junction bases unmatched: 4. This CDR3 spans 15 amino acids.